This TCR beta chain was captured by sequencing in a study of cytomegalovirus exposure and HLA in healthy donors. CDR3 length: 14 residues. V gave up 6 bases and J gave up 3 bases; unmatched junction bases: 8. CDR1 is MNHNY and CDR2 is SVGAGI in the germline V gene (reference sequence). Both 60 Vbeta primers and 13 Jbeta primers went into the PCR. Only in-frame clones appear in the TCRdb table, and some are missing; sequencing was by immunoSEQ multiplex PCR. This table has about 140,000 clones, roughly 80% appearing once. The source is a man aged 18 to 35 in good health and CMV-seronegative. The rearrangement uses TRBV6-6 and TRBJ2-7; 7 bases are shared with TRBD2. Sequenced input: PBMCs. The CDR3 bases are TGTGCCAGCAGCGACCCGGGAGGTAACTACGAGCAGTACTTC. It encodes CASSDPGGNYEQYF.